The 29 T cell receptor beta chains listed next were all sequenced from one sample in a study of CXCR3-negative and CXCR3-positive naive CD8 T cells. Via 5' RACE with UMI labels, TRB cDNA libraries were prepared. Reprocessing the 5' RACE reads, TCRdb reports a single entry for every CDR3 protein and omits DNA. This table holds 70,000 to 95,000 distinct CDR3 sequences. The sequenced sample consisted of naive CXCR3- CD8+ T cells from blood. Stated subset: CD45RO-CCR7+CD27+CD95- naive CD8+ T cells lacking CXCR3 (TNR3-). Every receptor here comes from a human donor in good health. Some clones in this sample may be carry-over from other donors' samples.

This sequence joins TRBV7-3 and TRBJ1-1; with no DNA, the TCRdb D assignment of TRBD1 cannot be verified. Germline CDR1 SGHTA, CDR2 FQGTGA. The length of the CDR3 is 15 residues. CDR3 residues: CASSLNPGTNTEAFF.

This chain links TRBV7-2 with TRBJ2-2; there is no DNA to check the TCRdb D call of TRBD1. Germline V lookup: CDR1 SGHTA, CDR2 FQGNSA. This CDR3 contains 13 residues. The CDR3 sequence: CASSEGAGGELFF.

This chain's CDR3 is CAISPVGGSGANVLTF. The V call is TRBV10-3, the J call TRBJ2-6; checking the TCRdb D call of TRBD1 is not possible without DNA. The CDR3 sequence is 16 residues long. Germline CDR1 is ENHRY and CDR2 is SYGVKD.

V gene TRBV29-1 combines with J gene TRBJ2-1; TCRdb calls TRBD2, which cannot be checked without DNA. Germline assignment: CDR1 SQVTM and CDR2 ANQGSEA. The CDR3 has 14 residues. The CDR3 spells CSVTGLAGENEQFF.

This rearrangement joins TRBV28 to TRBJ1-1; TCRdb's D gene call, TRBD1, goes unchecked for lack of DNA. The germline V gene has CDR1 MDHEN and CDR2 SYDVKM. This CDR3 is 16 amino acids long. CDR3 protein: CASTLGSDRANTEAFF.

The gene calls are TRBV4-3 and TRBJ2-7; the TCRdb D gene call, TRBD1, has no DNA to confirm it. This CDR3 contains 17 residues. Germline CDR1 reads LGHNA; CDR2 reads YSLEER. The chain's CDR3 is CASSQDRGELPTYEQYF.

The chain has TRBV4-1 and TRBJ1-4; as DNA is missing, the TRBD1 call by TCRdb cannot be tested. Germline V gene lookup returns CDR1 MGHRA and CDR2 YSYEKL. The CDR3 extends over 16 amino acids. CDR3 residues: CASSQFPGHLNEKLFF.

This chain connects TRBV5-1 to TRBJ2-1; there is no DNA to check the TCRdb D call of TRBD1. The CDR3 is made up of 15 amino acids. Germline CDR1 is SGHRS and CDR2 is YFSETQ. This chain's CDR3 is CASSLEGQGRNEQFF.

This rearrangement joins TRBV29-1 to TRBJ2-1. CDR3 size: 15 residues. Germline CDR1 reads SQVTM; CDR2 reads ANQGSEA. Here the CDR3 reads CSVEIFGVSYNEQFF.

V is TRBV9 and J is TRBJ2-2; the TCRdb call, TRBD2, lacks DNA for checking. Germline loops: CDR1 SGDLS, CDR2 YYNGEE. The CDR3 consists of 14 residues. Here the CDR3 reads CASSTAGSGGELFF.

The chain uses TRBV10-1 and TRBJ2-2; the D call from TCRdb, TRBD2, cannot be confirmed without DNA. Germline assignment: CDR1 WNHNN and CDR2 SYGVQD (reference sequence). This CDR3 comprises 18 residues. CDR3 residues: CASSDGTSGRLDTGELFF.

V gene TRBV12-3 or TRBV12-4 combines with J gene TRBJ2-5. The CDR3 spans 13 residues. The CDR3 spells CASRTIHQETQYF.

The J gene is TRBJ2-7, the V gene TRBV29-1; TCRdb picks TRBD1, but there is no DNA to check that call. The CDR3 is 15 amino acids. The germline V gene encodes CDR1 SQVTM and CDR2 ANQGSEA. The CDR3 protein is CSVAGTEPISYEQYF.

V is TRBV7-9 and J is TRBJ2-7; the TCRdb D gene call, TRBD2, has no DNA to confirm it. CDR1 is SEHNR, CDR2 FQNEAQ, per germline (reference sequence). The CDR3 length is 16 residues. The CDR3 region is CASSLGGGSYSYEQYF.

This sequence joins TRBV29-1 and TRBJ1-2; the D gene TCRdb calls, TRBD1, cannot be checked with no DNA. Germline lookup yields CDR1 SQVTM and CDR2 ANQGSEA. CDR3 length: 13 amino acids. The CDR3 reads CTTGQAGNYGYTF.

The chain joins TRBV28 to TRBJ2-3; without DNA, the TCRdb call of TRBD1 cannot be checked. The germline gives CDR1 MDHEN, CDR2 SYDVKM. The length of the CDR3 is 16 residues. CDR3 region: CASSAGAQGWTDTQYF.

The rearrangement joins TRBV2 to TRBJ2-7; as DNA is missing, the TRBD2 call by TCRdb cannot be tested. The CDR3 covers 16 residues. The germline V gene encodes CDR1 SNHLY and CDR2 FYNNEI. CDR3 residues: CASSPGLAGWPAEQYF.

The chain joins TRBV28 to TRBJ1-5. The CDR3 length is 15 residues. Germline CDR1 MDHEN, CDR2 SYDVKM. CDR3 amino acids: CASSLGISNNQPQHF.

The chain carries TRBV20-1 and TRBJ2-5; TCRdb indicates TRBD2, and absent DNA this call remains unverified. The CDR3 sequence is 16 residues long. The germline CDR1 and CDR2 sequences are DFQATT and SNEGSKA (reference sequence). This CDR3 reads CSARDVLGGEQETQYF.

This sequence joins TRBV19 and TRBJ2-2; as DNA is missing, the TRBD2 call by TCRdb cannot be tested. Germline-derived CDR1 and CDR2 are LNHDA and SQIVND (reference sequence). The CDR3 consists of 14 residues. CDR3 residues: CASMASGETGELFF. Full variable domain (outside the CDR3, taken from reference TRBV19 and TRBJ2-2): DGGITQSPKYLFRKEGQNVTLSCEQNLNHDAMYWYRQDPGQGLRLIYYSQIVNDFQKGDIAEGYSVSREKKESFPLTVTSAQKNPTAFYLCASMASGETGELFFGEGSRLTVL.

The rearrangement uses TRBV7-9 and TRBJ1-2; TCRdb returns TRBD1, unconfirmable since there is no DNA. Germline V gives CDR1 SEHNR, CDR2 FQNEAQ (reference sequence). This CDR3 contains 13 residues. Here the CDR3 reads CASSLAGDYGYTF.

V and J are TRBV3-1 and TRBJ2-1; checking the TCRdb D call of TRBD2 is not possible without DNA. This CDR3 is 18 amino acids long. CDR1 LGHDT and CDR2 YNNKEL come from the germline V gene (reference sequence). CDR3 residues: CASSQDALAGVSYNEQFF.

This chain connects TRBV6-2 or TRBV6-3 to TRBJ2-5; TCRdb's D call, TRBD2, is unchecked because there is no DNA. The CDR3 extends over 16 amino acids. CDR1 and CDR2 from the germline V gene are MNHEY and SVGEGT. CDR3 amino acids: CASRTSGPDKEETQYF.

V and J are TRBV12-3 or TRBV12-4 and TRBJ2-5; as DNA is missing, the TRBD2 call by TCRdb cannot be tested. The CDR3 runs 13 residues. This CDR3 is CAIMDGSQETQYF.

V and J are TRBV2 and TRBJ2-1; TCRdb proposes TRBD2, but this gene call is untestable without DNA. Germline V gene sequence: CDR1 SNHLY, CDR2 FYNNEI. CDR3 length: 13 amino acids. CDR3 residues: CASLGLAGGEQFF.

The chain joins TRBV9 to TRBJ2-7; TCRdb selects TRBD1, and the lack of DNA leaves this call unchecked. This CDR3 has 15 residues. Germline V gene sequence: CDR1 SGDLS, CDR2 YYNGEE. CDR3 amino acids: CASSSDSNLPHEQYF.

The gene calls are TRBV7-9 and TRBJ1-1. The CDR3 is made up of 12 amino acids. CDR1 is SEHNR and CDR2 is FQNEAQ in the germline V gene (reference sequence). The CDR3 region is CASSFDATEAFF.

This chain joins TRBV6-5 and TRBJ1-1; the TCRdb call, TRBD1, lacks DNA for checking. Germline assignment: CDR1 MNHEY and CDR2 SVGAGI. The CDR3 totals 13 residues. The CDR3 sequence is CASRQGIYTEAFF.

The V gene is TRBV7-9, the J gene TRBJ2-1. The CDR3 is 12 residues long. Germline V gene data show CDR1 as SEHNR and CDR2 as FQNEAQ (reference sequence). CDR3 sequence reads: CASSLFPLEQFF.